This T cell receptor beta chain stems from a study of radiation and T cells in renal cell carcinoma. The overall study: Nephrectomy followed 15 Gy stereotactic body radiation by 4 weeks.

Overall study findings and caveats: In blood, top tumor clones expanded by 2 weeks, shrinking by 4.

The time point denotes: baseline pretreatment blood. Treatment meaning: 15 Gy SBRT to primary tumor, nephrectomy 4 weeks later. The tumor was a clear cell renal cell carcinoma. Measured with immunoSEQ multiplex PCR; TCRdb has only the in-frame clones, and not every one. This sample carries tens of thousands of clones, about 79% of them seen once, and the ten largest clones take roughly 6.8%. Germline CDR1 is MNHEY and CDR2 is SVGAGI. Losses at the gene ends were 7 bases for V and 1 base for J; bases not matched to a gene: 4. This CDR3 has 14 amino acids. As to this clone: The antigen is undetermined.

The sequenced sample was blood, obtained from a patient whose treatment included radiotherapy and nephrectomy. The receptor comes from a man in his 60s with renal cell carcinoma. This chain joins TRBV6-5 and TRBJ2-7, with 10 bases matching TRBD1. The CDR3 DNA reads TGTGCCAGCAAACCGGGACAGGGGTCCTACGAGCAGTACTTC. Encoded protein: CASKPGQGSYEQYF.